This entry describes one T cell receptor beta chain. The data are from a study of T cells in tuberculosis. Only in-frame clones appear in the TCRdb table, and some are missing; sequencing was by immunoSEQ multiplex PCR. Of 28,000 or so clones in the sample, roughly 90% are singletons; the top ten hold around 5.7%. Tuberculin skin test and IGRA determined adolescents' latent tuberculosis status at entry. Sequenced sample: PBMCs. The sequence came from a donor aged 10-29 years with latent tuberculosis or without tuberculosis infection.

The CDR3, as DNA: TGTGCCAGCAGCGTTAATACAGCCACAAACACCATATATTTT. Its translation: CASSVNTATNTIYF. The V gene is TRBV9, the J gene TRBJ1-3; D remains unclear. Germline values: CDR1 SGDLS, CDR2 YYNGEE. V was pared by 2 bases and J by 6 bases, with 12 bases between. The CDR3 totals 14 residues.